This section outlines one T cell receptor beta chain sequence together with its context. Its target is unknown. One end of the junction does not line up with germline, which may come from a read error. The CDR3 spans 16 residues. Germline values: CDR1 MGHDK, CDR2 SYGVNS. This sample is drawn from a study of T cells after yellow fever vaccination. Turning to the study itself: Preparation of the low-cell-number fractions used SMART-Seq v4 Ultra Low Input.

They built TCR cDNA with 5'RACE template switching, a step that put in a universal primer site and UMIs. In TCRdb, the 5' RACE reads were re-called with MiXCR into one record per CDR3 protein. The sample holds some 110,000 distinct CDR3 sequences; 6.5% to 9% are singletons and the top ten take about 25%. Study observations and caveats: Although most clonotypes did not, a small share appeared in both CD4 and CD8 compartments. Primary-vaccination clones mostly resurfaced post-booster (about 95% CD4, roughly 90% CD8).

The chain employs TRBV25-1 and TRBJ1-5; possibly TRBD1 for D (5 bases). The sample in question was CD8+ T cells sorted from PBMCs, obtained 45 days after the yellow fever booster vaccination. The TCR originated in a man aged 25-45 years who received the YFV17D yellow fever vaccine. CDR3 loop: CARSEYRGRVGQPQHF. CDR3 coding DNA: TGTGCCAGAAGTGAATATAGGGGCAGGGTGGGACAGCCCCAGCATTTT.